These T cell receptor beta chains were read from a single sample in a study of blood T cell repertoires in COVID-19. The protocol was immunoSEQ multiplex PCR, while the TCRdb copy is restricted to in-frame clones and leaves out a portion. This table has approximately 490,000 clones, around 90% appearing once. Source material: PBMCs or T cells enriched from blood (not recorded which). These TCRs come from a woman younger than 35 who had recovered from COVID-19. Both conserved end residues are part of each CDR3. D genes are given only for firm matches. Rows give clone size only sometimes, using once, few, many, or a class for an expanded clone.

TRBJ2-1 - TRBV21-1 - CASSESGTGGINEQFF TGTGCCAGCAGCGAGTCCGGGACAGGGGGTATCAATGAGCAGTTCTTC
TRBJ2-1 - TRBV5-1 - CASSPLGGPNEQFF TGCGCCAGCAGCCCTTTGGGGGGGCCGAATGAGCAGTTCTTC
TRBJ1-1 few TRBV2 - CASSDPYPQYTEAFF TGTGCCAGCAGTGACCCGTACCCTCAGTACACTGAAGCTTTCTTT
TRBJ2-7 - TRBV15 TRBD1 CATSTGGNSYEQYF TGTGCCACCAGTACAGGGGGGAATTCCTACGAGCAGTACTTC
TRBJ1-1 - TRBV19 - CASSPWGVGTEAFF TGTGCCAGTAGCCCCTGGGGGGTAGGTACTGAAGCTTTCTTT
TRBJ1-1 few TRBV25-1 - CASSQGLMGTEAFF TGTGCCAGCAGTCAGGGGCTCATGGGCACTGAAGCTTTCTTT
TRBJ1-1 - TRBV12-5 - CAASYLGTEAFF TGTGCCGCATCGTACCTCGGGACTGAAGCTTTCTTT
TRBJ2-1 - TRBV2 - CASSEDFGGYNEQFF TGTGCCAGCAGTGAAGACTTCGGGGGATACAATGAGCAGTTCTTC
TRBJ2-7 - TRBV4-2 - CASSQEVADTYEQYF TGTGCCAGCAGCCAAGAGGTAGCGGACACCTACGAGCAGTACTTC
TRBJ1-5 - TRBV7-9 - CASSLEAGGQPQHF TGTGCCAGCAGCTTAGAGGCAGGAGGTCAGCCCCAGCATTTT
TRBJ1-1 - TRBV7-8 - CASSPAGESEAFF TGTGCCAGCAGCCCCGCGGGGGAGTCTGAAGCTTTCTTT
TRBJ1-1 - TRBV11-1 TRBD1 CASSQGGRRAFF TGTGCCAGCAGCCAGGGGGGAAGGCGAGCTTTCTTT
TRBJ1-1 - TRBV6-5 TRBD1 CASKGQGITEAFF TGTGCCAGCAAGGGACAGGGTATCACTGAAGCTTTCTTT
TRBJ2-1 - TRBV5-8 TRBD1 CASSLRPWTGSTYNEQFF TGTGCCAGCAGCTTACGCCCTTGGACAGGGAGCACCTACAATGAGCAGTTCTTC
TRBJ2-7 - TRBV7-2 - CASSTYRDYEQYF TGTGCCAGCAGCACCTACAGAGATTACGAGCAGTACTTC
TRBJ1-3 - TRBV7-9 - CASSFSGGAGNTIYF TGTGCCAGCAGCTTCTCGGGGGGTGCTGGAAACACCATATATTTT
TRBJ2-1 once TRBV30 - CAWSVPPPSSYNEQFF TGTGCCTGGAGTGTACCCCCTCCTAGCTCCTACAATGAGCAGTTCTTC
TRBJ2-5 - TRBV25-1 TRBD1 CASSPRGTGGETQYF TGTGCCAGCAGCCCGCGAGGGACAGGGGGGGAGACCCAGTACTTC
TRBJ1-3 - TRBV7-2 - CASSPRFGGNTIYF TGTGCCAGCAGCCCTAGATTTGGTGGAAACACCATATATTTT
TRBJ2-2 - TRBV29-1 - CSVELNGELFF TGCAGCGTTGAACTAAACGGGGAGCTGTTTTTT
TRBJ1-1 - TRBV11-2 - CASSAEGRGDTEAFF TGTGCCAGCAGCGCGGAGGGGCGGGGGGACACTGAAGCTTTCTTT